This is a list of T cell receptor beta chains from one sample in a study of blood T cells in healthy people across ages. Via MiXCR, TCRdb re-called the 5' RACE reads, giving one row per CDR3 protein. This repertoire shows around 800,000 distinct CDR3 sequences, less than 70% found once; its top ten account for approximately 40%. The sequenced sample consisted of blood. These receptors originate from a man older than 75 in good health. Each CDR3 is given with its conserved first and last residue. The D gene is left open where the match is weak. Rows give clone size only sometimes, using once, few, many, or a class for an expanded clone.

size,D,V,J,CDR3,DNA
few,NA,TRBV24-1,TRBJ2-1,CATSKGGNSYNEQFF,TGTGCCACCAGTAAAGGCGGGAACTCCTACAATGAGCAGTTCTTC
NA,NA,TRBV7-9,TRBJ2-1,CASRLLPNEQFF,TGTGCCAGCAGACTCCTTCCGAATGAGCAGTTCTTC
NA,NA,TRBV4-2,TRBJ2-1,CASSQDGGGAAYNEQFF,TGTGCCAGCAGCCAAGATGGGGGCGGAGCGGCGTACAATGAGCAGTTCTTC
NA,NA,TRBV7-6,TRBJ2-7,CASSLWPRGADYEQYF,TGTGCCAGCAGCTTATGGCCTCGGGGGGCGGACTACGAGCAGTACTTC
once,TRBD2,TRBV11-2,TRBJ2-5,CASSLEPGRAETQYF,TGTGCCAGCAGCTTAGAGCCAGGGAGGGCAGAGACCCAGTACTTC
few,TRBD1,TRBV15,TRBJ2-6,CATSGQGASGANVLTF,TGTGCCACCAGCGGACAGGGGGCCTCTGGGGCCAACGTCCTGACTTTC
NA,NA,TRBV3-1,TRBJ1-1,CASSQAYNTEAFF,TGTGCCAGCAGCCAAGCATATAACACTGAAGCTTTCTTT
once,TRBD1,TRBV5-1,TRBJ2-7,CASSRVGTALSYEQYF,TGCGCCAGCAGCCGCGTCGGGACAGCCCTCTCCTACGAGCAGTACTTC
NA,NA,TRBV28,TRBJ2-7,CASSRVALGEQYF,TGTGCCAGCAGCAGGGTGGCGTTAGGCGAGCAGTACTTC
once,TRBD2,TRBV11-1,TRBJ2-1,CASSLVPSGGSVNNEQFF,TGTGCCAGCAGCTTAGTTCCTAGCGGGGGATCAGTAAACAATGAGCAGTTCTTC
NA,NA,TRBV4-1,TRBJ1-1,CASSAGLARTEAFF,TGCGCCAGCAGCGCGGGCCTGGCGCGGACTGAAGCTTTCTTT
few,NA,TRBV10-2,TRBJ2-7,CASGGRLAPYEQYF,TGCGCCAGCGGGGGGAGGCTAGCCCCCTACGAGCAGTACTTC
NA,TRBD1,TRBV24-1,TRBJ2-1,CATSDTDRVTYNEQFF,TGTGCCACCAGTGACACGGACAGGGTAACCTACAATGAGCAGTTCTTC
few,TRBD1,TRBV5-5,TRBJ2-6,CASSFIPGTGAGANVLTF,TGTGCCAGCAGCTTTATTCCCGGGACAGGGGCTGGGGCCAACGTCCTGACTTTC
once,NA,TRBV2,TRBJ1-1,CASSPDRPAEAFF,TGTGCCAGCAGTCCTGACAGACCGGCTGAAGCTTTCTTT
NA,NA,TRBV7-8,TRBJ1-1,CASSYGGGLAEAFF,TGTGCCAGCAGCTATGGTGGAGGGCTGGCTGAAGCTTTCTTT
NA,TRBD1,TRBV7-2,TRBJ1-2,CASSVRQGVGYTF,TGTGCTAGCAGTGTAAGACAGGGGGTAGGGTACACCTTC
NA,NA,TRBV6-5,TRBJ2-2,CASSYSGQGPPGTGELFF,TGTGCCAGCAGTTACTCTGGCCAGGGGCCCCCGGGGACCGGGGAGCTGTTTTTT
NA,TRBD2,TRBV6-1,TRBJ2-1,CASNSPLGGTASGGNNEQFF,TGTGCCAGCAACTCCCCGCTCGGGGGGACAGCTAGCGGGGGAAACAATGAGCAGTTCTTC
NA,NA,TRBV24-1,TRBJ1-2,CATSDPIREGGYTF,TGTGCCACCAGTGATCCGATCCGCGAGGGGGGCTACACCTTC
NA,NA,TRBV6-5,TRBJ1-2,CASSYGSYGYTF,TGTGCCAGCAGTTACGGATCCTATGGCTACACCTTC
few,TRBD2,TRBV6-2/TRBV6-3,TRBJ2-5,CATLGLAGEIQETQYF,TGTGCCACCTTAGGACTAGCGGGAGAGATCCAAGAGACCCAGTACTTC
NA,TRBD1,TRBV20-1,TRBJ1-5,CSASGQGNKVQPQHF,TGCAGTGCTAGTGGACAGGGGAATAAGGTTCAGCCCCAGCATTTT
NA,TRBD2,TRBV29-1,TRBJ2-5,CSVIYASGRAGEQYF,TGCAGCGTCATCTACGCTAGCGGGAGGGCGGGTGAGCAGTACTTC
NA,TRBD2,TRBV12-3/TRBV12-4,TRBJ2-7,CASRTSGDAYEQYF,TGCGCCAGCAGGACTAGCGGGGACGCCTACGAGCAGTACTTC
few,TRBD2,TRBV20-1,TRBJ2-7,CSAVAGEVYNEQYF,TGCAGTGCCGTAGCGGGAGAGGTCTACAATGAGCAGTACTTC
NA,TRBD1,TRBV6-5,TRBJ2-3,CASSLRQGADTQYF,TGTGCCAGCAGTCTTCGACAGGGAGCAGATACGCAGTATTTT
once,TRBD2,TRBV5-1,TRBJ2-2,CASSFIAGGTGELFF,TGCGCCAGCAGCTTTATAGCGGGAGGCACCGGGGAGCTGTTTTTT
once,TRBD1,TRBV2,TRBJ2-7,CASSEATGVVYEQYF,TGTGCCAGCAGTGAGGCGACAGGGGTGGTCTACGAGCAGTACTTC
NA,NA,TRBV21-1,TRBJ2-1,CASSKAQEISSDNEQFF,TGTGCCAGCAGCAAAGCGCAGGAGATATCATCGGACAATGAGCAGTTCTTC
NA,NA,TRBV7-9,TRBJ2-3,CASSLVSGPSQDTQYF,TGTGCCAGCAGCTTAGTATCGGGGCCCTCCCAGGATACGCAGTATTTT
NA,NA,TRBV6-1,TRBJ2-7,CASSERQIGEQYF,TGTGCCAGCAGTGAACGCCAGATCGGTGAGCAGTACTTC
NA,NA,TRBV2,TRBJ2-2,CASSGGYTGELFF,TGTGCCAGCAGTGGCGGATACACCGGGGAGCTGTTTTTT
NA,NA,TRBV7-2,TRBJ2-7,CASSLGGFGRGGSYEQYF,TGTGCCAGCAGCTTAGGGGGTTTCGGGCGGGGCGGCTCCTACGAGCAGTACTTC
once,TRBD2,TRBV3-1,TRBJ2-7,CASSQLAGYEQYF,TGTGCCAGCAGCCAACTAGCGGGCTACGAGCAGTACTTC
NA,NA,TRBV4-2,TRBJ2-1,CASSQAPTSSGRPYNEQFF,TGTGCCAGCAGCCAAGCGCCCACTTCCAGCGGAAGACCCTACAATGAGCAGTTCTTC
NA,NA,TRBV6-1,TRBJ2-7,CASSGPAPYEQYF,TGTGCCAGCAGTGGACCAGCTCCCTACGAGCAGTACTTC
few,TRBD2,TRBV7-2,TRBJ2-1,CASSLPGGRVFNEQFF,TGTGCCAGCAGCTTGCCGGGGGGGAGGGTTTTTAATGAGCAGTTCTTC
NA,TRBD1,TRBV20-1,TRBJ1-3,CSAAPGQVSGNTIYF,TGCAGTGCGGCTCCGGGACAGGTCTCTGGAAACACCATATATTTT
NA,NA,TRBV24-1,TRBJ2-7,CATSDSRGGQYF,TGTGCCACCAGTGATTCGCGAGGAGGGCAGTACTTC
NA,TRBD2,TRBV7-3,TRBJ2-2,CASSSSSGANTGELFF,TGTGCCAGCAGCTCCTCTAGCGGGGCCAACACCGGGGAGCTGTTTTTT
NA,TRBD1,TRBV24-1,TRBJ1-4,CATSPGQLATNEKLFF,TGTGCCACCAGTCCGGGACAGCTTGCAACTAATGAAAAACTGTTTTTT
NA,NA,TRBV15,TRBJ1-1,CATSRDVQVFF,TGTGCCACCAGCAGAGATGTCCAGGTTTTCTTT
NA,TRBD2,TRBV7-2,TRBJ2-7,CASSSSVASGPYEQYF,TGTGCCAGCAGCTCAAGTGTGGCTAGCGGGCCATACGAGCAGTACTTC
once,NA,TRBV4-1,TRBJ1-1,CASSQGNRGTEAFF,TGCGCCAGCAGCCAAGGGAATCGAGGTACTGAAGCTTTCTTT